A selection of T cell receptor beta chains follows, all from one sample in a study of CD8 T cells in Susac syndrome. Via MiXCR, TCRdb re-called the immunoSEQ multiplex PCR reads, giving one row per CDR3 protein. The table shows about 180,000 distinct CDR3 sequences, with 90% to 96% occurring only once. The sequenced sample consisted of CD4+ T cells from PBMCs. These receptors were collected from a human donor with multiple sclerosis. CDR3s include the opening cysteine and the closing phenylalanine or tryptophan. Each record gives: D gene, V gene, J gene, clone size, CDR3 protein, CDR3 DNA. D genes are given only for firm matches. Some rows mark clone size as missing; the rest say once, few, many or name a class of expanded clone.

TRBD1	TRBV10-3	TRBJ2-1	-	CAIRGDRVGNEQFF	TGTGCCATCAGGGGGGACAGGGTGGGGAATGAGCAGTTCTTC
-	TRBV11-2	TRBJ2-5	-	CASSLNRETQYF	TGTGCCAGCAGCTTAAATAGGGAGACCCAGTACTTC
-	TRBV5-1	TRBJ2-1	-	CASSLEPPNEQFF	TGCGCCAGCAGCTTGGAACCTCCCAATGAGCAGTTCTTC
TRBD2	TRBV6-2/TRBV6-3	TRBJ2-7	-	CASSYTSGDLSYEQYF	TGTGCCAGCAGTTACACTAGCGGGGACCTATCCTACGAGCAGTACTTC
-	TRBV3-1	TRBJ2-2	-	CASSQVEASMGELFF	TGTGCCAGCAGCCAAGTTGAGGCTTCGATGGGGGAGCTGTTTTTT
-	TRBV5-4	TRBJ2-1	-	CASSLFAGNNEQFF	TGTGCCAGCAGCTTGTTTGCCGGGAACAATGAGCAGTTCTTC
TRBD1	TRBV20-1	TRBJ1-6	-	CSVGTGGWTGSPLHF	TGCAGTGTAGGGACAGGGGGCTGGACGGGTTCACCCCTCCACTTT
TRBD1	TRBV29-1	TRBJ2-3	-	CSGVPTGENLDTQYF	TGCAGCGGAGTCCCAACAGGGGAGAACTTAGATACGCAGTATTTT
TRBD1	TRBV30	TRBJ2-7	-	CAWSVGDRGSLEQYF	TGTGCCTGGAGTGTAGGGGACAGGGGCTCTCTGGAGCAGTACTTC
-	TRBV25-1	TRBJ2-5	once	CASSDLETQYF	TGTGCCAGCAGTGATCTTGAGACCCAGTACTTC
-	TRBV5-4	TRBJ2-3	-	CASSGTTDTQYF	TGTGCCAGCAGCGGAACCACAGATACGCAGTATTTT
TRBD2	TRBV9	TRBJ2-3	-	CASSVDPAGGQDTQYF	TGTGCCAGCAGCGTAGATCCAGCGGGGGGGCAAGATACGCAGTATTTT
-	TRBV5-1	TRBJ1-5	-	CASPQTVYSNQPQHF	TGCGCCAGCCCCCAGACGGTCTATAGCAATCAGCCCCAGCATTTT
TRBD2	TRBV12-5	TRBJ2-1	-	CASGWGGSHYEQFF	TGTGCTAGTGGTTGGGGGGGGTCACATTATGAGCAGTTCTTC
TRBD2	TRBV30	TRBJ2-3	once	CAWERGTDTQYF	TGTGCCTGGGAGCGGGGTACAGATACGCAGTATTTT
-	TRBV29-1	TRBJ2-7	-	CSVASTDSYEQYF	TGCAGCGTTGCCAGTACAGACTCCTACGAGCAGTACTTC
TRBD1	TRBV25-1	TRBJ1-1	-	CASSEYPGGTEAFF	TGTGCCAGCAGTGAATATCCAGGGGGGACTGAAGCTTTCTTT
-	TRBV6-5	TRBJ1-2	few	CASSPDYGYTF	TGTGCCAGCAGCCCCGACTATGGCTACACCTTC
-	TRBV7-2	TRBJ2-7	-	CASSFQYEQYF	TGTGCCAGCAGCTTTCAGTACGAGCAGTACTTC
TRBD1	TRBV29-1	TRBJ1-3	-	CSATRTGALSGNTIYF	TGCAGCGCAACCCGGACAGGGGCCCTCTCTGGAAACACCATATATTTT
TRBD2	TRBV7-2	TRBJ2-1	-	CASSLLAASNEQFF	TGTGCCAGCAGCTTACTAGCGGCGAGCAATGAGCAGTTCTTC
TRBD1	TRBV3-1	TRBJ2-5	-	CASSQVVGGQYQETQYF	TGTGCCAGCAGCCAAGTAGTTGGGGGACAGTACCAAGAGACCCAGTACTTC
-	TRBV30	TRBJ1-5	-	CAWSTPLGFSNQPQHF	TGTGCCTGGAGTACCCCGCTAGGATTTAGCAATCAGCCCCAGCATTTT
-	TRBV5-4	TRBJ1-6	-	CASSLGRGRGSPLHF	TGTGCCAGCAGCCTGGGTAGAGGTCGCGGTTCACCCCTCCACTTT
TRBD2	TRBV29-1	TRBJ2-2	once	CSGGSPTGELFF	TGCAGCGGCGGGAGCCCCACCGGGGAGCTGTTTTTT
TRBD1	TRBV3-1	TRBJ2-2	-	CASSLGTGKSPGELFF	TGTGCCAGCAGCCTCGGGACAGGGAAGAGTCCCGGGGAGCTGTTTTTT
-	TRBV7-2	TRBJ2-3	-	CASSIGPGSRDTQYF	TGTGCCAGCAGCATAGGGCCGGGATCAAGAGATACGCAGTATTTT
TRBD2	TRBV19	TRBJ2-3	-	CASSRGWTSGGHTTDTQYF	TGTGCCAGTAGCAGGGGGTGGACTAGCGGGGGGCACACGACAGATACGCAGTATTTT
TRBD1	TRBV7-6	TRBJ1-1	-	CASSLDRPLSNTEAFF	TGTGCCAGCAGCCTGGACAGGCCTCTATCGAACACTGAAGCTTTCTTT
-	TRBV15	TRBJ2-5	once	CATSRDPLGGETQYF	TGTGCCACCAGCAGAGATCCGCTTGGGGGAGAGACCCAGTACTTC
TRBD1	TRBV19	TRBJ1-5	-	CASRDRGVQPQHF	TGTGCCAGCCGGGACAGGGGAGTTCAGCCCCAGCATTTT
TRBD1	TRBV18	TRBJ1-2	once	CASSSSGTGNYGYTF	TGTGCCAGCTCATCAAGCGGGACAGGGAACTATGGCTACACCTTC
-	TRBV30	TRBJ1-1	once	CAWRLQGYMEAFF	TGTGCCTGGAGATTACAGGGTTATATGGAAGCTTTCTTT
-	TRBV12-3/TRBV12-4	TRBJ1-1	-	CASSLADKTEAFF	TGTGCCAGCAGTTTAGCGGACAAAACTGAAGCTTTCTTT
TRBD1	TRBV20-1	TRBJ1-1	-	CSARQGTGGTEAFF	TGCAGTGCACGACAGGGGACAGGGGGTACTGAAGCTTTCTTT
-	TRBV15	TRBJ1-1	-	CATSRDLGPNTEAFF	TGTGCCACCAGCAGAGATCTGGGGCCGAACACTGAAGCTTTCTTT
-	TRBV30	TRBJ1-2	-	CAWTPGLRNYGYTF	TGTGCCTGGACCCCGGGACTTAGGAACTATGGCTACACCTTC
-	TRBV15	TRBJ2-1	-	CATSRQGGIPYNEQFF	TGTGCCACCAGCAGACAGGGGGGAATCCCCTACAATGAGCAGTTCTTC
-	TRBV12-3/TRBV12-4	TRBJ2-1	-	CASSDRRALHNEQFF	TGTGCCAGCAGCGACCGGAGGGCCTTACACAATGAGCAGTTCTTC
-	TRBV15	TRBJ2-7	-	CATSRDRIGDEQYF	TGTGCCACCAGCAGAGATCGGATCGGGGACGAGCAGTACTTC
-	TRBV4-2	TRBJ1-2	-	CASSQAQRARSYGYTF	TGTGCCAGCAGCCAAGCTCAGAGAGCCCGGAGCTATGGCTACACCTTC
TRBD1	TRBV20-1	TRBJ1-1	-	CSAGDRVNTEAFF	TGCAGTGCCGGGGACAGAGTGAACACTGAAGCTTTCTTT
-	TRBV3-1	TRBJ1-2	-	CASSQDSGPYGYTF	TGTGCCAGCAGCCAAGACTCAGGGCCCTATGGCTACACCTTC
-	TRBV30	TRBJ1-4	-	CAWRRWGERTEKLFF	TGTGCCTGGAGACGTTGGGGTGAGCGTACTGAAAAACTGTTTTTT
-	TRBV2	TRBJ2-7	once	CASKLPREQYF	TGTGCCAGCAAACTCCCCCGCGAGCAGTACTTC
TRBD1	TRBV12-3/TRBV12-4	TRBJ2-1	-	CASSLGFWQGARNEQFF	TGTGCCAGCAGTTTGGGGTTTTGGCAGGGGGCGCGCAATGAGCAGTTCTTC
-	TRBV15	TRBJ2-5	-	CATSRDEGRETQYF	TGTGCCACCAGCAGAGATGAAGGGAGGGAGACCCAGTACTTC
-	TRBV24-1	TRBJ1-2	-	CATSQTGKANYGYTF	TGTGCCACCAGCCAAACAGGGAAAGCTAACTATGGCTACACCTTC
-	TRBV13	TRBJ1-2	once	CASSHTQNYGYTF	TGTGCCAGCAGCCATACACAGAACTATGGCTACACCTTC
-	TRBV4-1	TRBJ1-2	-	CASSQLPGVFYGYTF	TGCGCCAGCAGCCAGCTCCCGGGGGTATTTTATGGCTACACCTTC
TRBD1	TRBV20-1	TRBJ1-2	-	CSARGTGVNYGYTF	TGCAGTGCTAGGGGGACAGGGGTCAACTATGGCTACACCTTC
-	TRBV27	TRBJ2-7	-	CASSLTSGIYEQYF	TGTGCCAGCAGTTTAACCTCCGGGATCTACGAGCAGTACTTC
TRBD2	TRBV20-1	TRBJ2-3	once	CSASGSGGSTDTQYF	TGCAGTGCTAGCGGTAGCGGGGGTAGCACAGATACGCAGTATTTT